Listed here are 32 T cell receptor beta chains from one sample, sequenced in a study of shared clonotypes between healthy human individuals. Data came from immunoSEQ multiplex PCR; TCRdb stores just in-frame clones and leaves some out. Here the sample spans 550,000 to 850,000 clones, 55% to 75% being singletons. The sample was memory CD4+ T cells sorted from blood. Subset defined: CD45RA-negative fraction. The receptors stem from a woman in her 30s in good health.

The V gene is TRBV7-8, the J gene TRBJ2-3, with D possibly matching TRBD2 (6 bases). CDR1 is SGHVS, CDR2 FQNEAQ, per germline. Trimming removed 5 bases at V and 2 bases at J, with 11 bases between. The CDR3 loop spans 14 amino acids. This CDR3 reads CASSGGLLTDTQYF. CDR3 coding DNA: TGTGCCAGCAGCGGGGGACTTCTCACAGATACGCAGTATTTT.

The rearrangement links TRBV5-1 to TRBJ2-3, with D perhaps matching TRBD2 (5 bases). The germline V and J ends were trimmed by 4 bases and 5 bases, with 14 bases remaining between them. The length of the CDR3 is 14 residues. Germline V gene data show CDR1 as SGHRS and CDR2 as YFSETQ. The DNA for the CDR3 is TGCGCCAGCAGCATGGACTCGGGCGGAGATACGCAGTATTTT. Protein product: CASSMDSGGDTQYF.

Only a few counts were recorded for this clone. The V and J genes are TRBV5-1 and TRBJ2-1; possible D gene TRBD1, 5 bases. V was shortened by 4 bases and J by 9 bases, with 23 bases between the two germline ends. The germline CDR1 and CDR2 sequences are SGHRS and YFSETQ. This CDR3 spans 16 amino acids. CDR3 nucleotides: TGCGCCAGCAGCCCCATAGGTAGGTCAGGGTTCGGTGAGCAGTTCTTC. Its translation: CASSPIGRSGFGEQFF.

This chain links TRBV6-6 with TRBJ2-2; D gene ambiguous. CDR1 and CDR2 from the germline V gene are MNHNY and SVGAGI (reference sequence). The V gene lost 7 bases and the J gene lost 0 bases, with 9 bases spanning the gap. This CDR3 is built from 14 residues. CDR3 in DNA: TGTGCCAGCACCCCGTCAGCGAACACCGGGGAGCTGTTTTTT. Residues: CASTPSANTGELFF.

The gene calls are TRBV7-9 and TRBJ2-2; the D is unclear. The CDR3 contains 14 residues. V dropped 8 bases and J dropped 1 base, with 11 bases sitting between them. Germline values: CDR1 SEHNR, CDR2 FQNEAQ (reference sequence). The CDR3 region is CASGTSGNTGELFF. The CDR3 region has the DNA TGTGCCAGCGGAACTTCGGGGAACACCGGGGAGCTGTTTTTT.

On this clone itself: Other DNA sequences of this sample code for an identical CDR3. The chain is built from TRBV18 and TRBJ2-5; 7 nucleotides agree with TRBD2. J gave up 5 bases and V 0 bases, and 0 bases lay outside the gene matches. CDR3 size: 13 residues. CDR1 is KGHSH, CDR2 LQKENI, per germline. CDR3 in DNA: TGTGCCAGCTCACCACCGGGGGGGGAGACCCAGTACTTC. This translates into CASSPPGGETQYF.

V usage is TRBV2 and J usage is TRBJ1-2; unclear D gene. Trimming cost V 6 bases and J 7 bases, with 15 bases left between them. Germline values: CDR1 SNHLY, CDR2 FYNNEI. This CDR3 comprises 13 residues. The chain's CDR3 is CASRPLEQGGYTF. The DNA for the CDR3 is TGTGCCAGCAGGCCCCTCGAGCAAGGTGGCTACACCTTC.

The rearrangement joins TRBV10-2 to TRBJ2-7; D unresolved. Trimming pared 5 bases from V and 4 bases from J, leaving 9 bases between. This CDR3 comprises 12 residues. Per germline, CDR1 WSHSY and CDR2 SAAADI. The CDR3 bases are TGCGCCAGCAGTTTAAACCGGTACGAGCAGTACTTC. It encodes CASSLNRYEQYF.

The chain links TRBV6-1 to TRBJ2-5; 7 bases line up with TRBD1. V was clipped by 2 bases and J by 7 bases; unmatched bases: 10. Germline loops: CDR1 MNHNS, CDR2 SASEGT. The CDR3 loop spans 15 amino acids. The CDR3 DNA reads TGTGCCAGCAGTGAACGCAGGCTCCCAGGGGGGACCCAGTACTTC. Residues: CASSERRLPGGTQYF.

This rearrangement joins TRBV19 to TRBJ1-5; D gene ambiguous. The germline gives CDR1 LNHDA, CDR2 SQIVND (reference sequence). Trimming took 1 base from V and 6 from J, leaving 7 bases between them. The CDR3 has 13 amino acids. The CDR3 protein is CASSIAARQPQHF. DNA of the CDR3: TGTGCCAGTAGTATAGCCGCTCGTCAGCCCCAGCATTTT. Combining the CDR3 with reference TRBV19 and TRBJ1-5 gives the whole variable domain DGGITQSPKYLFRKEGQNVTLSCEQNLNHDAMYWYRQDPGQGLRLIYYSQIVNDFQKGDIAEGYSVSREKKESFPLTVTSAQKNPTAFYLCASSIAARQPQHFGDGTRLSIL.

The V gene is TRBV6-1, the J gene TRBJ1-1; D not certain. V lost 3 bases, J lost 0 bases, and 11 bases lay in between. Germline CDR1 reads MNHNS; CDR2 reads SASEGT. This CDR3 spans 15 amino acids. CDR3 sequence: CASSDSQNMNTEAFF. The CDR3 coding sequence is TGTGCCAGCAGTGATTCCCAGAACATGAACACTGAAGCTTTCTTT.

To note about this clone: This sample includes further DNA sequences coding for the same CDR3. The rearrangement links TRBV11-2 to TRBJ2-3, with D unclear. Germline V gives CDR1 SGHAT, CDR2 FQNNGV. V was shortened by 2 bases and J by 3 bases, with 6 bases between the two germline ends. CDR3 length equals 13 residues. CDR3 sequence (DNA): TGTGCCAGCAGCTTACCATCTACAGATACGCAGTATTTT. It translates to CASSLPSTDTQYF.

The V gene is TRBV10-3, the J gene TRBJ2-5; tentative D call: TRBD2 (6 bases). Trimming left V 0 bases short and J 1 base short, with 12 bases between. Germline V lookup: CDR1 ENHRY, CDR2 SYGVKD. CDR3 length: 16 residues. CDR3 DNA sequence: TGTGCCATCAGTGAGTCTGGGGGGAAGAGCCAAGAGACCCAGTACTTC. Translation: CAISESGGKSQETQYF.

The V gene is TRBV5-1, the J gene TRBJ2-1, with 13 bases lining up with TRBD2. The V gene's germline CDR1 is SGHRS and CDR2 YFSETQ. The CDR3 is made up of 15 amino acids. After removal of 9 bases from V and 1 base from J, the junction contained 4 bases not matched to a gene. The CDR3 is CATRTSGSSYNEQFF. In DNA form, the CDR3 reads TGCGCCACCCGGACTAGCGGGAGTTCCTACAATGAGCAGTTCTTC.

This clone was seen a handful of times. The chain recombines TRBV18 with TRBJ1-2; 8 bases fit TRBD1. With 6 bases clipped from V and 4 bases from J, the junction kept 7 bases outside the gene matches. The CDR3 is 14 amino acids. Per germline, CDR1 KGHSH and CDR2 LQKENI. Written as DNA, the CDR3 is TGTGCCAGCTCTCTGAAGACAGGGGTCTATGGCTACACCTTC. Encoded protein: CASSLKTGVYGYTF. The full variable domain, in which reference TRBV18 and TRBJ1-2 provide the parts outside the CDR3, is NAGVMQNPRHLVRRRGQEARLRCSPMKGHSHVYWYRQLPEEGLKFMVYLQKENIIDESGMPKERFSAEFPKEGPSILRIQQVVRGDSAAYFCASSLKTGVYGYTFGSGTRLTVV.

The chain is built from TRBV5-4 and TRBJ2-3; 7 bases are a match to TRBD1. The germline V gene encodes CDR1 SGHNT and CDR2 YYREEE (reference sequence). J lost 0 bases, V lost 4 bases, and 8 bases had no gene match. The length of the CDR3 is 16 residues. CDR3 loop: CASSQDRDRSTDTQYF. The CDR3 region has the DNA TGTGCCAGCAGCCAAGACCGGGACAGAAGCACAGATACGCAGTATTTT.

The gene calls are TRBV7-9 and TRBJ2-5; no definite D call. Trimming shortened V by 1 base and J by 2 bases, and 8 bases separated the two germline ends. The germline gives CDR1 SEHNR, CDR2 FQNEAQ (reference sequence). The CDR3 totals 14 residues. DNA of the CDR3: TGTGCCAGCAGCTTAGATGAGGCACAAGAGACCCAGTACTTC. Residues: CASSLDEAQETQYF.

The V gene is TRBV7-9, the J gene TRBJ2-7, with 9 bases that match TRBD1. V was clipped by 1 base and J by 6 bases; unmatched bases: 4. There are 14 residues in the CDR3. The V gene's germline CDR1 is SEHNR and CDR2 FQNEAQ (reference sequence). Written as DNA, the CDR3 is TGTGCCAGCAGCTTAGGGGACAGGGATAGCGAGCAGTACTTC. Its protein is CASSLGDRDSEQYF.

V and J are TRBV27 and TRBJ2-3; 9 bases fit TRBD2. The germline CDR1 and CDR2 sequences are MNHEY and SMNVEV (reference sequence). This CDR3 spans 15 amino acids. V shed 3 bases, J shed 2 bases, and the junction held 3 bases outside the gene matches. CDR3 DNA sequence: TGTGCCAGCAGTTTCCTAGCGGGGACCACAGATACGCAGTATTTT. Protein: CASSFLAGTTDTQYF.

The chain recombines TRBV7-6 with TRBJ2-1; TRBD2 is a possible D gene (5 bases). This CDR3 spans 16 amino acids. The ends were cut back, 2 bases at V and 2 bases at J, with 13 bases in the middle. Germline assignment: CDR1 SGHVS and CDR2 FNYEAQ. The CDR3 DNA follows: TGTGCCAGCAGCTTAAATCCATTGGGAGCCTACAATGAGCAGTTCTTC. Its translation: CASSLNPLGAYNEQFF. The full variable domain, its missing parts supplied by reference TRBV7-6 and TRBJ2-1, is GAGVSQSPRYKVTKRGQDVALRCDPISGHVSLYWYRQALGQGPEFLTYFNYEAQQDKSGLPNDRFSAERPEGSISTLTIQRTEQRDSAMYRCASSLNPLGAYNEQFFGPGTRLTVL.

This clone is a singleton in its sample. The chain joins TRBV5-1 to TRBJ1-1; no firm D call. Germline CDR1 SGHRS, CDR2 YFSETQ. V gave up 6 bases and J gave up 0 bases, with 9 bases separating them. The CDR3 has 13 amino acids. The CDR3 reads CASTDTLNTEAFF. CDR3 bases: TGCGCCAGCACCGACACATTGAACACTGAAGCTTTCTTT.

The rearrangement links TRBV29-1 to TRBJ1-3; 8 nucleotides agree with TRBD1. The CDR3 sequence is 15 residues long. The ends lost 2 bases at V and 0 bases at J; junction bases unmatched: 3. The germline CDR1 and CDR2 sequences are SQVTM and ANQGSEA. DNA for the CDR3: TGCAGCGTTGAACAGGGGGCCAGCTCTGGAAACACCATATATTTT. It translates to CSVEQGASSGNTIYF.

J is TRBJ2-7 and V is TRBV7-2; D call uncertain. Germline CDR1 reads SGHTA; CDR2 reads FQGNSA. The CDR3 is 13 residues long. Between the trimmed V and J ends, which lost 5 bases and 7 bases, there was a span of 15 bases. CDR3 in amino acids: CASSSDRFLEQYF. CDR3 coding DNA: TGTGCCAGCAGCAGTGACCGGTTCCTAGAGCAGTACTTC.

Notes on this clone: A much larger clone lies one base from this, so it may be a read error. At the DNA level, this CDR3 is encoded by other sequences in the same sample as well. The chain links TRBV27 to TRBJ2-6, with D possibly matching TRBD1 (5 bases). Trimming left V 1 base short and J 2 bases short, with 6 bases between. CDR3 length: 15 amino acids. The germline V gene has CDR1 MNHEY and CDR2 SMNVEV (reference sequence). The CDR3 region has the DNA TGTGCCAGCAGTTTATGGGGCCCTGGGGCCAACGTCCTGACTTTC. Amino acid sequence: CASSLWGPGANVLTF.

The chain combines TRBV7-9 with TRBJ1-4; TRBD1 matches 8 bases. V lost 1 base to trimming and J lost 4 bases; unmatched junction nucleotides: 2. Germline-derived CDR1 and CDR2 are SEHNR and FQNEAQ (reference sequence). There are 15 residues in the CDR3. The CDR3 DNA reads TGTGCCAGCAGCTTAGGTGGACAGGGTAATGAAAAACTGTTTTTT. It codes for CASSLGGQGNEKLFF.

The chain employs TRBV5-1 and TRBJ2-2; 10 bases fit TRBD2. The germline gives CDR1 SGHRS, CDR2 YFSETQ. V shed 4 bases, J shed 7 bases, and the junction held 10 bases outside the gene matches. CDR3 length equals 16 residues. CDR3 bases: TGCGCCAGCAGCAGCTTAGCGGGAGGCCATGTCGGGGAGCTGTTTTTT. It translates to CASSSLAGGHVGELFF.

The chain is built from TRBV28 and TRBJ2-2; maybe TRBD1 (6 bases). The germline gives CDR1 MDHEN, CDR2 SYDVKM. Trimming cost V 4 bases and J 4 bases, with 7 bases left between them. The CDR3 is made up of 13 amino acids. The CDR3: CASSYRVTGELFF. For the CDR3, the DNA is TGTGCCAGCAGTTACAGGGTCACCGGGGAGCTGTTTTTT.

This clone was seen only a few times. The V gene is TRBV30, the J gene TRBJ2-7; TRBD2 aligns across 7 bases. With V trimmed by 4 bases and J by 4 bases, 10 bases remained unmatched. There are 14 residues in the CDR3. Germline assignment: CDR1 GTSNPN and CDR2 SVGIG (reference sequence). The CDR3 here is CAWTTGTTKYEQYF. CDR3 nucleotides: TGTGCCTGGACAACCGGGACTACCAAGTACGAGCAGTACTTC.

The chain recombines TRBV19 with TRBJ2-7, with 12 positions matching TRBD2. Germline-derived CDR1 and CDR2 are LNHDA and SQIVND (reference sequence). This CDR3 has 16 amino acids. J gave up 0 bases and V 3 bases, and 3 bases lay outside the gene matches. CDR3 amino acids: CASSMKTSGGSYEQYF. The CDR3, as DNA: TGTGCCAGTAGTATGAAGACTAGCGGGGGCTCCTACGAGCAGTACTTC.

The genes are TRBV7-2 and TRBJ1-2; D gene unclear. V lost 2 bases to trimming and J lost 5 bases, with 12 bases between them. CDR3 length equals 14 residues. In germline, CDR1 is SGHTA, CDR2 FQGNSA. DNA of the CDR3: TGTGCCAGCAGCTTATCCGGCCGGTCTTATGGCTACACCTTC. Amino acids: CASSLSGRSYGYTF.

This clone showed up many times. The chain carries TRBV28 and TRBJ1-4, with D unclear. The CDR3 length is 14 residues. Germline CDR1 is MDHEN and CDR2 is SYDVKM. The V gene lost 2 bases and the J gene lost 1 base, with 5 bases spanning the gap. CDR3 coding DNA: TGTGCCAGCAGTTTACCGGGAACTAATGAAAAACTGTTTTTT. It translates to CASSLPGTNEKLFF.

This chain links TRBV5-1 with TRBJ2-5, with TRBD2 matching 11 bases. Germline CDR1 is SGHRS and CDR2 is YFSETQ. V lost 4 bases to trimming and J lost 4 bases; unmatched junction nucleotides: 3. This CDR3 is 14 amino acids long. The CDR3 DNA follows: TGCGCCAGCAGCCCGGGACTAGCGGCAGAGACCCAGTACTTC. Its translation is CASSPGLAAETQYF.